The following is a T cell receptor beta chain sequence with its context. The target antigen is unknown. Trimming took off 0 bases at V and 9 bases at J, with 12 bases between the two ends. CDR1 and CDR2 (germline): MGHRA, YSYEKL. This CDR3 is built from 14 residues. The data were taken from a study of T cell repertoires in cytomegalovirus infection. At the level of the study: HLA-B-restricted CMV epitopes that are well studied were used alongside recently identified HLA-C-restricted ones. From public TCR beta signatures came an indication of both CMV infection and matching HLA type.

TCRdb reanalysed the reads using MiXCR and keeps one entry per CDR3 protein. The sample shows roughly 920,000 distinct CDR3 sequences, around 30% of them seen only once. Study conclusions and caveats: CMV-specific TCR beta clonotypes restricted by HLA-C dominated the ex vivo response.

The chain has TRBV4-1 and TRBJ2-1; weak D call: TRBD2 (5 bases). The clonotype was recovered from a human donor in good health (CMV status not recorded). Some clones in this sample may be carry-over from other donors' samples. The source was cultured CD8+ T cells from PBMCs, collected from culture after CMV antigen stimulation. The CDR3 sequence is CASSQERLAGEQFF. The DNA of the CDR3 is TGCGCCAGCAGCCAAGAGAGGCTAGCAGGTGAGCAGTTCTTC.